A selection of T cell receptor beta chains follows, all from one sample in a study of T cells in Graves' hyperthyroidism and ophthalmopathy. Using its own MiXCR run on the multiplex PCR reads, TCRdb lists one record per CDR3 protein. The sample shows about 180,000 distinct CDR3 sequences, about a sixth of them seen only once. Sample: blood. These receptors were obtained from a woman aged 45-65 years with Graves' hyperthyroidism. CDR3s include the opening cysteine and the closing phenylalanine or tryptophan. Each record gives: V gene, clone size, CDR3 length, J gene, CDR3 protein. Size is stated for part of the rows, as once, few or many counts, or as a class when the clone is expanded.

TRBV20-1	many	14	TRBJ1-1	CSARRGDRGTEAFF
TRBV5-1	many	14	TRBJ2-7	CASSAGTGGFEQYF
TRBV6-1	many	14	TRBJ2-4	CASSFQGPGNIQYF
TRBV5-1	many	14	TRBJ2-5	CASRWGGREETQYF
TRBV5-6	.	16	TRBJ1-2	CASSLAGRGGSYGYTF
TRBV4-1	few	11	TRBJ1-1	CASSSDRGAFF
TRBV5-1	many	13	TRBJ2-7	CASSINRGHEQYF
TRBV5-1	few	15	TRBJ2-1	CASSFTWGLVNEQFF
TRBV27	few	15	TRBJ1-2	CASSLRGRGEYGYTF
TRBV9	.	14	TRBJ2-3	CASSPRPGADTQYF
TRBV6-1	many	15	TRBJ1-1	CASSEPWRGHTEAFF
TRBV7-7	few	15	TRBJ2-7	CASSLEAGDSYEQYF
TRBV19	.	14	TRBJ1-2	CASRTGLANYGYTF
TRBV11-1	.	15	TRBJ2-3	CASSFGELGGDTQYF
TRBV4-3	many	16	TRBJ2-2	CASSQEAVTRTRGLFF
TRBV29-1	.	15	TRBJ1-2	CSVWGTRRTDYGYTF
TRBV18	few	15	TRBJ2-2	CASSRTGASTGVLFF
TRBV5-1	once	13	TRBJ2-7	CASSLRLNFEQYF
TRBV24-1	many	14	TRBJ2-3	CATSDSVGGNTQYF
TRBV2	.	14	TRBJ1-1	CASREAARNTEAFF
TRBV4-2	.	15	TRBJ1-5	CASSQTGQSNQPQHF
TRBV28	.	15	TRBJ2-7	CASSRTGTGANEQYF
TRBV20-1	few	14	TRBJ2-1	CSARGRGGAPEQFF
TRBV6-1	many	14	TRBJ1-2	CATLGTGGDYGYTF
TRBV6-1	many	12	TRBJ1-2	CASSDSNYGYTF
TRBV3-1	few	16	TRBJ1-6	CASSQGHGSYNSPLHF
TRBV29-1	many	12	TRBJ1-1	CSVGKEGTEAFF
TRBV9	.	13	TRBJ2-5	CASSVAGQETQYF
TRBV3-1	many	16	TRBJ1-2	CASSQDLTERTYGYTF
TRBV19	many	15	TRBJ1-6	CASSTRQGLYSPLHF
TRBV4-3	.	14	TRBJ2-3	CASSQERITDTQYF
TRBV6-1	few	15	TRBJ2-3	CASSKDRADTDTQYF
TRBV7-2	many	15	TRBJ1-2	CASSTRQSLGDGYTF
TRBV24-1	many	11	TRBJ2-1	CATSGTNEQFF
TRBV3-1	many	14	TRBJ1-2	CASSQGQGTVGYTF
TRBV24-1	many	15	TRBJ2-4	CATSDIRDSKNIQYF
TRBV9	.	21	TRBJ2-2	CASSLLVPGLAGGPGTGELFF
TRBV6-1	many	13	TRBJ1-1	CASSVEFGTEAFF
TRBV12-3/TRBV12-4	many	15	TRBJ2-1	CASRDGQGGSNEQFF
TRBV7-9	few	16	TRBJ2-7	CASSPTGTSGRDEQYF
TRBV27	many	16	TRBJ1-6	CASSWLQGLKNSPLHF
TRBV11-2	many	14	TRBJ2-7	CASSSGTGDYEQYF
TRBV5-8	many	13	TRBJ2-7	CASSLVDSYEQYF
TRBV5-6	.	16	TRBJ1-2	CASSPEGDRGGYGYTF
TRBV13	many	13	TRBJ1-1	CASSLGRATEAFF
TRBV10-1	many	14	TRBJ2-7	CASSGGQSPYEQYF